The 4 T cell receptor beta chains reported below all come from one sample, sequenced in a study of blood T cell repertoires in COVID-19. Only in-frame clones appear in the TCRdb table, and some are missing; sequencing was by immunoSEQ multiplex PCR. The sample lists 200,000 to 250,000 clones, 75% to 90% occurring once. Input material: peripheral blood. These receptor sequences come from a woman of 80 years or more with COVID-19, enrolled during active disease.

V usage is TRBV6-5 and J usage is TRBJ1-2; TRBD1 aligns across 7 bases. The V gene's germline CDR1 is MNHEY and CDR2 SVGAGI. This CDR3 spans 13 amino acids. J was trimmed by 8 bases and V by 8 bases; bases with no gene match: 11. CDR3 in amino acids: CASALTGFEGYTF. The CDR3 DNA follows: TGTGCCAGCGCCCTGACAGGGTTTGAGGGCTACACCTTC.

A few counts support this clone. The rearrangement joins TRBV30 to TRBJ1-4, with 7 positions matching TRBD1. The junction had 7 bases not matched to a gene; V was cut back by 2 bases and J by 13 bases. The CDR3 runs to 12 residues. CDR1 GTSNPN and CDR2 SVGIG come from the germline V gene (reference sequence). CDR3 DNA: TGTGCCTGGAGTCCGCCAGGGGGTATACTGTTTTTT. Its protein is CAWSPPGGILFF. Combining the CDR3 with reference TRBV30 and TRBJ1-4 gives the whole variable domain SQTIHQWPATLVQPVGSPLSLECTVEGTSNPNLYWYRQAAGRGLQLLFYSVGIGQISSEVPQNLSASRPQDRQFILSSKKLLLSDSGFYLCAWSPPGGILFFGSGTQLSVL.

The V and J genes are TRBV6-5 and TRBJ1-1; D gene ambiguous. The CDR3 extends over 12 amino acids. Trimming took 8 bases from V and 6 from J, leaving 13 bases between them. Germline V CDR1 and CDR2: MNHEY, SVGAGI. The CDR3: CASRGSTAEAFF. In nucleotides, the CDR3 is TGTGCCAGCCGAGGGTCTACGGCTGAAGCTTTCTTT.

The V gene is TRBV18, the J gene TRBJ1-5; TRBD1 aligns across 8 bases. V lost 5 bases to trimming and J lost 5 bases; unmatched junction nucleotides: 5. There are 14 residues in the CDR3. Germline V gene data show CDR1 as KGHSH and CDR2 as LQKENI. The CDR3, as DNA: TGTGCCAGCTCAACCTCAGGGGGCTATCAGCCCCAGCATTTT. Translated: CASSTSGGYQPQHF.